This T cell receptor beta chain stems from a study of Graves' ophthalmopathy and Graves' hyperthyroidism. Study conclusions and caveats: Ophthalmopathy progression was predicted with 70% to 71% sensitivity and 72% to 80% specificity. The blood repertoire also included most expanded thyroid clonotypes above 0.001 frequency.

In this sample, this clonotype turned up many times. Its matching antigen is unknown. The CDR3 is 14 residues long. V was pared by 6 bases and J by 2 bases, with 13 bases between. Germline lookup yields CDR1 MNHEY and CDR2 SVGEGT. RNA transcripts provided the template for amplifying TCR beta CDR3 regions. HTBI-primed first-round RT-PCR preceded second-round multiplex PCR. TCRdb passed the multiplex PCR reads through MiXCR, listing each CDR3 protein once. The sample has about 370,000 distinct CDR3 sequences; approximately 20% are singletons. Active ophthalmopathy (CAS at least 3, NOSPECS at least 4), lasting under 3 months.

Sequenced sample: peripheral blood. V is TRBV6-2 or TRBV6-3 and J is TRBJ1-2; D is undetermined. The origin of this receptor is a woman aged 18-29 years with Graves' ophthalmopathy. CDR3 residues: CASRIMTPNYGYTF. DNA of the CDR3: TGTGCCAGCAGGATAATGACACCAAACTATGGCTACACCTTC.